This TCR beta chain was recovered during a study of cytomegalovirus exposure and HLA in healthy donors. Regarding the study as a whole: HLA restriction was apparent for most CMV-associated TCR beta chains in a later analysis. A further, later analysis showed that HLA-associated TCR beta chains (compared with equally common others) were more clonally expanded.

This CDR3 is 16 amino acids long. In germline, CDR1 is GTSNPN, CDR2 SVGIG (reference sequence). V was cut by 3 bases and J by 3 bases, with 17 bases left in between. Unrecorded immune exposure was likely among donors, who were nominally healthy when sampled. On this clone: Its antigen remains unknown.

The PCR was carried out with 60 Vbeta primers and 13 Jbeta primers. The protocol was immunoSEQ multiplex PCR, while the TCRdb copy is restricted to in-frame clones and leaves out a portion. The sample consists of some 130,000 clones, around four fifths of them appearing once. Sequencing used PBMCs. This receptor was identified in a man younger than 40 in good health. The chain carries TRBV30 and TRBJ1-4, with TRBD1 as a possible D gene (6 bases). The CDR3 DNA reads TGTGCCTGGAGGACGACAGGTTTCACGGCTAATGAAAAACTGTTTTTT. It encodes CAWRTTGFTANEKLFF. The complete variable domain, with remaining parts taken from reference TRBV30 and TRBJ1-4, reads SQTIHQWPATLVQPVGSPLSLECTVEGTSNPNLYWYRQAAGRGLQLLFYSVGIGQISSEVPQNLSASRPQDRQFILSSKKLLLSDSGFYLCAWRTTGFTANEKLFFGSGTQLSVL.